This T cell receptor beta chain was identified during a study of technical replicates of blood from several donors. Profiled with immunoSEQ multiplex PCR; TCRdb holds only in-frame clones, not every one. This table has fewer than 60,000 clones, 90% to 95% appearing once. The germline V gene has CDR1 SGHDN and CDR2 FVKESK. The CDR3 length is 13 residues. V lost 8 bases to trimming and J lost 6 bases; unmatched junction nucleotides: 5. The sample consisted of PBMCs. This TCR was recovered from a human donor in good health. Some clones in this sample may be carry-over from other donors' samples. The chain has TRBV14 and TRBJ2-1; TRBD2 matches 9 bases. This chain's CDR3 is CASGNSGGNEQFF. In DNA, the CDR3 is TGTGCCAGCGGGAATAGCGGGGGCAATGAGCAGTTCTTC.